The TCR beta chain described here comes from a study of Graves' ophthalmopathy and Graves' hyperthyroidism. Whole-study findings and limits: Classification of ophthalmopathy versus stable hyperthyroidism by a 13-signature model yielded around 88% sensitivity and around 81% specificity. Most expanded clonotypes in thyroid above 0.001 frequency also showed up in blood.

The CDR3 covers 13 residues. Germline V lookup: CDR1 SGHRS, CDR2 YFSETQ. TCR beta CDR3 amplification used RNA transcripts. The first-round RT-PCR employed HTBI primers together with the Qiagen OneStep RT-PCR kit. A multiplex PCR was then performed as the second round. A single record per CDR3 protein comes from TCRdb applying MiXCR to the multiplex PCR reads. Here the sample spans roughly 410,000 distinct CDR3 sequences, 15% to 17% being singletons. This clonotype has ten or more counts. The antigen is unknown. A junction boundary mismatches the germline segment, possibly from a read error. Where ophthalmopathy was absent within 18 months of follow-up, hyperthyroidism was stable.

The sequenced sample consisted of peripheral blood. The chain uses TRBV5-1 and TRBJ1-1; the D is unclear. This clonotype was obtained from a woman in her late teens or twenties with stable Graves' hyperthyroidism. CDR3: CASSLVVNTEAFF. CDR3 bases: TGTGCCAGCAGTTTGGTAGTGAACACTGAAGCTTTCTTT. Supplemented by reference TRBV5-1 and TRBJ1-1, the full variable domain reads KAGVTQTPRYLIKTRGQQVTLSCSPISGHRSVSWYQQTPGQGLQFLFEYFSETQRNKGNFPGRFSGRQFSNSRSEMNVSTLELGDSALYLCASSLVVNTEAFFGQGTRLTVV.